The 5 T cell receptor beta chains presented below share a single source sample, sequenced in a study of T cells in Graves' hyperthyroidism and ophthalmopathy. RNA transcripts served as the template for amplifying TCR beta CDR3 regions. The HTBI set primed first-round TCR CDR3 RT-PCR. From the multiplex PCR reads, TCRdb called clonotypes with MiXCR, one entry per CDR3 protein. Among hundreds of thousands of distinct CDR3 sequences listed, 16% were seen once. The sample comprised blood. The source is a woman aged 18-29 years with Graves' ophthalmopathy.

A remark on this clonotype: A much larger clone differs by one base, so this may be a read error. This likely comes from a read error, as the CDR3 has no conserved phenylalanine or tryptophan at its end. This sequence joins TRBV6-6 and TRBJ2-3, with D possibly matching TRBD2 (5 bases). The CDR3 is made up of 15 amino acids. Trimming cost V 2 bases and J 0 bases, with 9 bases left between them. Germline V gene data show CDR1 as MNHNY and CDR2 as SVGAGI (reference sequence). The CDR3: CASSYRGTSTDTQYS. The CDR3 nucleotides are TGTGCCAGCAGTTACCGGGGTACTAGCACAGATACGCAGTATTCT.

In its sample, this clonotype was seen many times. The chain links TRBV7-2 to TRBJ1-1; D is ambiguous. The germline V gene encodes CDR1 SGHTA and CDR2 FQGNSA. V shed 3 bases and J shed 6 bases, with 20 bases lying between them. This CDR3 region has 16 residues. The CDR3 region is CASSFLGKWDRAEAFF. CDR3 DNA sequence: TGTGCCAGCAGCTTTCTAGGGAAGTGGGATCGAGCTGAAGCTTTCTTT.

This chain joins TRBV7-9 and TRBJ2-5, with 13 bases lining up with TRBD2. The CDR3 is made up of 17 amino acids. The germline gives CDR1 SEHNR, CDR2 FQNEAQ (reference sequence). V trimming: 1 base; J trimming: 3 bases; junction bases outside the gene matches: 5. CDR3 region: CASSLVTSGRSEETQYF. The CDR3 DNA sequence: TGTGCCAGCAGCTTAGTGACTAGCGGGAGGAGTGAAGAGACCCAGTACTTC.

This clonotype was counted many times. This rearrangement joins TRBV24-1 to TRBJ2-6; 7 positions agree with TRBD1. V dropped 3 bases and J dropped 0; count of bases not matched to a gene: 10. This CDR3 is built from 19 residues. Germline V gene sequence: CDR1 KGHDR, CDR2 SFDVKD. Here the CDR3 reads CATSDTRQGFFSGANVLTF. CDR3 DNA: TGTGCCACCAGTGATACTAGACAGGGCTTCTTCTCTGGGGCCAACGTCCTGACTTTC.

CDR3 DNA: TGTGCCAGCAGTTTGCAGGGGGGCCACAATGAGCAGTTCTTC. Translating it yields CASSLQGGHNEQFF. This rearrangement joins TRBV12-3 or TRBV12-4 to TRBJ2-1; maybe TRBD1 (7 bases). V was shortened by 3 bases and J by 5 bases, with 11 bases between the two germline ends. The CDR3 length is 14 residues.